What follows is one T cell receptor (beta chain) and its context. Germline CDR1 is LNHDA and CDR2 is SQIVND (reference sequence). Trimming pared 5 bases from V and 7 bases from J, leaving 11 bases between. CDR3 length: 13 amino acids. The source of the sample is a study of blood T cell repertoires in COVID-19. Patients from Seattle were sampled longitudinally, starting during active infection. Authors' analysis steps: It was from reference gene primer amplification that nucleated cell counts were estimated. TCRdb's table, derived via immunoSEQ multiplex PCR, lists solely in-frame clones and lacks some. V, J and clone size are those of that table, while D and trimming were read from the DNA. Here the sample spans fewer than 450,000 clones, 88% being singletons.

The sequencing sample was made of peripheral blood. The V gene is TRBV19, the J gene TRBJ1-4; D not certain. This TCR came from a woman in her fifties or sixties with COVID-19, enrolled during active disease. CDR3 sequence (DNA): TGTGCCAGTAGTTCGCGGCGGGGTGAAAAACTGTTTTTT. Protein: CASSSRRGEKLFF.